The clone carrying this TCR beta chain has only a few counts. This record belongs to a study of spatial heterogeneity in lung cancer. The CDR3 extends over 12 amino acids. The V gene's germline CDR1 is LGHDT and CDR2 YNNKEL (reference sequence). Trimming removed 3 bases at V and 14 bases at J, with 11 bases between. Via MiXCR, TCRdb re-called the 5' RACE reads, giving one row per CDR3 protein. The sample lists tens of thousands of distinct CDR3 sequences, more than 15% seen once, with around 5.9% in the top ten. As to time point: sample taken at primary tumor resection. Material for sequencing was whole RNA from tumor, nontumor lung or frozen PBMC, left unsorted.

Sequences were derived from PBMCs, sampled at surgery. V gene TRBV3-1 combines with J gene TRBJ1-6; D is ambiguous. This TCR derives from a male donor with early-stage non-small cell lung cancer. This CDR3 reads CASSQIPRTLHF. The CDR3 DNA reads as TGTGCCAGCAGCCAGATCCCCAGGACCCTCCACTTT. Full variable domain (outside the CDR3, taken from reference TRBV3-1 and TRBJ1-6): DTAVSQTPKYLVTQMGNDKSIKCEQNLGHDTMYWYKQDSKKFLKIMFSYNNKELIINETVPNRFSPKSPDKAHLNLHINSLELGDSAVYFCASSQIPRTLHFGNGTRLTVT.